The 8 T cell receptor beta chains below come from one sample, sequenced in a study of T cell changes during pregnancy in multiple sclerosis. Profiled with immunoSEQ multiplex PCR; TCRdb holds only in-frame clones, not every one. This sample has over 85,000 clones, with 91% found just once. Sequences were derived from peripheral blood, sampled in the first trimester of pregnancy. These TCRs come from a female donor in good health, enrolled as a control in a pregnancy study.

The CDR3 reads CSARDRAEAFF. The DNA for the CDR3 is TGCAGTGCTAGGGACAGGGCGGAAGCTTTCTTT. The J gene is TRBJ1-1, the V gene TRBV20-1, with 8 bases identical to TRBD1. The CDR3 is 11 residues long. Looked up from germline, CDR1 is DFQATT and CDR2 is SNEGSKA (reference sequence). J gave up 8 bases and V 3 bases, and 2 bases lay outside the gene matches.

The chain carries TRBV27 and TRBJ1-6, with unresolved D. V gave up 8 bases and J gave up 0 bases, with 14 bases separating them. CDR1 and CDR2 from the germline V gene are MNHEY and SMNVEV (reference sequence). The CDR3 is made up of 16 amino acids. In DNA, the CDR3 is TGTGCCAGCGTGGGAGCGATGGGCTCCTATAATTCACCCCTCCACTTT. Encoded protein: CASVGAMGSYNSPLHF.

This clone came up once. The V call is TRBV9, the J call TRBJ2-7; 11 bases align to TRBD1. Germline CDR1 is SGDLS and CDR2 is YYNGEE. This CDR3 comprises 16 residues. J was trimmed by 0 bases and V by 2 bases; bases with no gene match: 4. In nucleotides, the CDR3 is TGTGCCAGCAGCGTCGGACAGGGGGCTCTCTCCTACGAGCAGTACTTC. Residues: CASSVGQGALSYEQYF.

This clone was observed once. In DNA form, the CDR3 reads TGTGCCAGCAGTTTCGGGGGGGCCTACCACGAGCAGTACTTC. This codes for CASSFGGAYHEQYF. This chain joins TRBV28 and TRBJ2-7, with TRBD2 matching over 8 bases. This CDR3 comprises 14 residues. Germline-derived CDR1 and CDR2 are MDHEN and SYDVKM. J was trimmed by 5 bases and V by 3 bases; bases with no gene match: 6. The full variable domain, rest sourced from reference TRBV28 and TRBJ2-7, is DVKVTQSSRYLVKRTGEKVFLECVQDMDHENMFWYRQDPGLGLRLIYFSYDVKMKEKGDIPEGYSVSREKKERFSLILESASTNQTSMYLCASSFGGAYHEQYFGPGTRLTVT.

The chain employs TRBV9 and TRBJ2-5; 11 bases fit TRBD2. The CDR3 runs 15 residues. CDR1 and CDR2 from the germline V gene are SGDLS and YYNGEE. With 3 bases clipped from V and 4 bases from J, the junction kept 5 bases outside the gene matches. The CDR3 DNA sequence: TGTGCCAGCAGCGGACTAGCGGGGATCTCAGAGACCCAGTACTTC. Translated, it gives CASSGLAGISETQYF.

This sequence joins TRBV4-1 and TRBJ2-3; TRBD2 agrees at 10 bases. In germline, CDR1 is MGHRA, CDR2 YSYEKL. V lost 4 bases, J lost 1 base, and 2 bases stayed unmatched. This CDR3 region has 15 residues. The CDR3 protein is CASSPTSGGTDTQYF. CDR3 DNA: TGCGCCAGCAGCCCAACTAGCGGGGGCACAGATACGCAGTATTTT.

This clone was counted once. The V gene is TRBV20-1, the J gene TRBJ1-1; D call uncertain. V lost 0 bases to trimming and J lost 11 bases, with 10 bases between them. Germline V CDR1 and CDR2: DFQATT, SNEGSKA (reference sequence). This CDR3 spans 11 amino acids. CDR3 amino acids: CSAREAQRAFF. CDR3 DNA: TGCAGTGCTAGAGAAGCCCAGAGGGCTTTCTTT.

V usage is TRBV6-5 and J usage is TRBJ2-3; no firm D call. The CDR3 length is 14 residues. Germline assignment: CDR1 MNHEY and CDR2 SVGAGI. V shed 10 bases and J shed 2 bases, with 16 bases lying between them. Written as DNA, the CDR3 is TGTGCCACGCACGATAACAGCTACACAGATACGCAGTATTTT. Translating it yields CATHDNSYTDTQYF.